The clone carrying this T cell receptor (beta chain) has at least ten counts. Time point here: pre-sensitization, week 0. Treatment indicated: therapeutic diphenylcyclopropenone sensitization with weekly scalp DPC. The sample belongs to a study of human T cells and chemical hapten exposure. Background on the study: Investigators sensitized around 2 cm by around 2 cm of upper inner arm skin with 2% DPC. All through the roughly 24-week study, the scalp of each patient received diphenylcyclopropenone doses weekly.

TCRdb reprocessed the RACE reads via MiXCR and lists one record per CDR3 protein. Of fewer than 300,000 distinct CDR3 sequences in the sample, over 7.5% are singletons; the top ten hold approximately 1.2%. The CDR3 consists of 14 residues. V lost 5 bases and J 0 bases, leaving 11 bases between the germline ends. Germline V gene data show CDR1 as SEHNR and CDR2 as FQNEAQ (reference sequence). This chain joins TRBV7-9 and TRBJ2-7; D might be TRBD1 (7 bases). This clonotype was sampled from a man between 18 and 35 years old with alopecia areata. Some clones in this sample may be carry-over from other donors' samples. The source material was whole blood, sampled in connection with sensitization to the hapten diphenylcyclopropenone (DPC). The DNA for the CDR3 is TGTGCCAGCAGCCGGGGGACAGTCTCCTACGAGCAGTACTTC. Its translation: CASSRGTVSYEQYF.